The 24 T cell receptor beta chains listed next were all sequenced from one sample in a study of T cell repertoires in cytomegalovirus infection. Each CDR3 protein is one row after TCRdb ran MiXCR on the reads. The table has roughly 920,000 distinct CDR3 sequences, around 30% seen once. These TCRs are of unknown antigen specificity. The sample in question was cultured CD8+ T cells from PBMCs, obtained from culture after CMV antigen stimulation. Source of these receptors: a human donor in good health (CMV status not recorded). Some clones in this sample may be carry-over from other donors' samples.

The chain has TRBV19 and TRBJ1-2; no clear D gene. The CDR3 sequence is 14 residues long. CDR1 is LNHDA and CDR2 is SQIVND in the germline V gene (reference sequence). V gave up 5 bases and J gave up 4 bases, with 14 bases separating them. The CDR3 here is CASSGRTYAYGYTF. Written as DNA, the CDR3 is TGTGCCAGTAGTGGGAGAACATACGCCTATGGCTACACCTTC.

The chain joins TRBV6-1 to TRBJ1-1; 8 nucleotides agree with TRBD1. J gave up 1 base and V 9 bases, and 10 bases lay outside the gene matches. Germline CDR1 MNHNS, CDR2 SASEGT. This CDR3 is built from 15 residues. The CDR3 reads CASIHRGRRNTEAFF. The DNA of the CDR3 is TGTGCCAGTATACACAGGGGGAGACGGAACACTGAAGCTTTCTTT.

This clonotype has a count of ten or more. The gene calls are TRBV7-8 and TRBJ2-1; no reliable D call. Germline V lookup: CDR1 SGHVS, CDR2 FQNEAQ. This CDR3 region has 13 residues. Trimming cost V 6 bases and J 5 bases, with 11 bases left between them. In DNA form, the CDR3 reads TGTGCCAGCAGTTACTCCTTACACAATGAGCAGTTCTTC. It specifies CASSYSLHNEQFF.

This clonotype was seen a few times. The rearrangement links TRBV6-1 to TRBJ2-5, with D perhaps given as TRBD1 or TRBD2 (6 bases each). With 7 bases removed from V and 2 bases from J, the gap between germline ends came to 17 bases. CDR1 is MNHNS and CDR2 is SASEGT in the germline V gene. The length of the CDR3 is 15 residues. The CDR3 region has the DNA TGTGCCAGCACCCGAAGGAGGGACACTCAAGAGACCCAGTACTTC. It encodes CASTRRRDTQETQYF.

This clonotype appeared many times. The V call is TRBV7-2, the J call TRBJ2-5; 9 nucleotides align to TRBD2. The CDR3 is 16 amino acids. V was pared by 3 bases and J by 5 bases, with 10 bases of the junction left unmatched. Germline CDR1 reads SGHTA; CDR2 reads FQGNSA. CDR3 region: CASSFGLRGGPETQYF. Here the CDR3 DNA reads TGTGCCAGCAGCTTCGGGTTGCGGGGGGGCCCGGAGACCCAGTACTTC.

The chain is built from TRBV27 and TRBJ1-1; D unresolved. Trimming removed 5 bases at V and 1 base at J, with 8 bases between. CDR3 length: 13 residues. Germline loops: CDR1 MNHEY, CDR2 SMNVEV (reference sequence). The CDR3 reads CASSPGSNTEAFF. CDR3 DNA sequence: TGTGCCAGCAGTCCGGGATCGAACACTGAAGCTTTCTTT.

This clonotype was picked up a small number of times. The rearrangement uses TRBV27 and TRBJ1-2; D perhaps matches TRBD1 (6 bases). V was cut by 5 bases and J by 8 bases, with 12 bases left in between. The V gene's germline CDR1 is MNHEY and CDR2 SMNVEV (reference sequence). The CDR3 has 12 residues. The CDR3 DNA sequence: TGTGCCAGCAGTCCAGCGGGGGGCGGCTACACCTTC. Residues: CASSPAGGGYTF.

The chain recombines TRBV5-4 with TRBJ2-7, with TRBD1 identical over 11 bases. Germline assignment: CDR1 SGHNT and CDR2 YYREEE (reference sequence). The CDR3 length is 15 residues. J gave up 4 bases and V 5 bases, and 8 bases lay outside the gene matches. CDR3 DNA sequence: TGTGCCAGCAGGCCGGGGACAGGGGGAGCGTACGAGCAGTACTTC. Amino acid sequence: CASRPGTGGAYEQYF.

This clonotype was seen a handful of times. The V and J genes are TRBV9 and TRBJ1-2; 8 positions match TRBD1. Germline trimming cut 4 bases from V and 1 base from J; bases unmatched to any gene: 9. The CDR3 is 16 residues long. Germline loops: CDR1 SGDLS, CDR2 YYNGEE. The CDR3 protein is CASSLPRTGNNYGYTF. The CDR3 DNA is TGTGCCAGCAGCCTCCCGAGGACAGGGAATAACTATGGCTACACCTTC.

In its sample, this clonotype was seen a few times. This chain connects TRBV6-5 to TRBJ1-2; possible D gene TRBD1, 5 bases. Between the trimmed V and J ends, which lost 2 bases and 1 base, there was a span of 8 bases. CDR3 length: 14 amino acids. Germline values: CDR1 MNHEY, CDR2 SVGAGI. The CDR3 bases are TGTGCCAGCAGTTACGGGGGTCTTAACTATGGCTACACCTTC. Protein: CASSYGGLNYGYTF.

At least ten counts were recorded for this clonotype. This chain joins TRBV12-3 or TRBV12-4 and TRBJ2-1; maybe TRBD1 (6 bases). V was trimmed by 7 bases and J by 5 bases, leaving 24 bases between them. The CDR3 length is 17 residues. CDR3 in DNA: TGTGCCAGCACTACTGTCGGACAGATTAAGTACCACAATGAGCAGTTCTTC. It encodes CASTTVGQIKYHNEQFF.

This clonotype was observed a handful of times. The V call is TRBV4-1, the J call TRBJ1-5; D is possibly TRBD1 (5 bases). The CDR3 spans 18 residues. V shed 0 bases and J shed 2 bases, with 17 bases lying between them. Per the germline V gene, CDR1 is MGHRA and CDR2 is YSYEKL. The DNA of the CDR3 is TGCGCCAGCAGCCAAGATCGGAGAAGGGGAAGGGGCAATCAGCCCCAGCATTTT. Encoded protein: CASSQDRRRGRGNQPQHF.

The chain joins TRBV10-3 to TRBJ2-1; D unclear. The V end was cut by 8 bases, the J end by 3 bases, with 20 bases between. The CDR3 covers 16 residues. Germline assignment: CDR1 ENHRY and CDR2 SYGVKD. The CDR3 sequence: CAIFPERHVGYNEQFF. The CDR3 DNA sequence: TGTGCCATCTTCCCCGAAAGACATGTGGGCTACAATGAGCAGTTCTTC.

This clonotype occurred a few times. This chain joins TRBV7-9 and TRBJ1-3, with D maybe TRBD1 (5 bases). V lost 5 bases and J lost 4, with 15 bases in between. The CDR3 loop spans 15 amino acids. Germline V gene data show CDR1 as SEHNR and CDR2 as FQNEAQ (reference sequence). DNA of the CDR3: TGTGCCAGCAGCCCGCGGGGGTCCAGGGGAAACACCATATATTTT. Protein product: CASSPRGSRGNTIYF.

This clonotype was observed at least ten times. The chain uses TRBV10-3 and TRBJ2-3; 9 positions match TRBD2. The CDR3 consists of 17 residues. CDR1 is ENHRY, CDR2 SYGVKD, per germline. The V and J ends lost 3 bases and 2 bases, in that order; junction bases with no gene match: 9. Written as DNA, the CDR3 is TGTGCCATCAGTGACCCACTGGAGCGGGGGGTCACAGATACGCAGTATTTT. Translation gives CAISDPLERGVTDTQYF.

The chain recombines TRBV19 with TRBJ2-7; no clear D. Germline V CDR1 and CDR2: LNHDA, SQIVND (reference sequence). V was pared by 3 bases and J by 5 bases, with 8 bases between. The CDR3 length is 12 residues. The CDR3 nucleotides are TGTGCCAGTAGTATCTGGGGAAACGAGCAGTACTTC. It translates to CASSIWGNEQYF.

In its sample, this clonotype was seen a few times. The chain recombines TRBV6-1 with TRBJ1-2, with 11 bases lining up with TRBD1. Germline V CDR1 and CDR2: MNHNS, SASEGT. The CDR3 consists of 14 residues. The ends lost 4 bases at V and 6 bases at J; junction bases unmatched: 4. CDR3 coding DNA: TGTGCCAGCAGTGGGACAGGGGGCATTCATGGCTACACCTTC. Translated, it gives CASSGTGGIHGYTF.

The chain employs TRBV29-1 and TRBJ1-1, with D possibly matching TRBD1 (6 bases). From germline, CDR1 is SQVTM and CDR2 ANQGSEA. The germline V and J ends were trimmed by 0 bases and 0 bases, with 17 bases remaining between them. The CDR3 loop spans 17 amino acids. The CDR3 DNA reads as TGCAGCGTTGAAGACCGGGACACTCATCTCATGAACACTGAAGCTTTCTTT. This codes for CSVEDRDTHLMNTEAFF.

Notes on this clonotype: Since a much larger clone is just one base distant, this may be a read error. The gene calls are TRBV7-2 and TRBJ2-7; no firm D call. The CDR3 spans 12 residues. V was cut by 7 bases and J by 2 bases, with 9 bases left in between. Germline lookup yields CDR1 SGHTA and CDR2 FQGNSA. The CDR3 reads CASNSHPYEQYF. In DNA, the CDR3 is TGTGCCAGCAACTCCCATCCCTACGAGCAGTACTTC.

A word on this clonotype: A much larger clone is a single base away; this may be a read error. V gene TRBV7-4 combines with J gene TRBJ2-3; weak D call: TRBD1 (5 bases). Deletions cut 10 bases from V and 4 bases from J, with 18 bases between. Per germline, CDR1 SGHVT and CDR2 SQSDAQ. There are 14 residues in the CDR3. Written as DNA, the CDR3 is TGTGCCAACAGGCCAGATCCTACGGCAGATACGCAGTATTTT. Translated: CANRPDPTADTQYF.

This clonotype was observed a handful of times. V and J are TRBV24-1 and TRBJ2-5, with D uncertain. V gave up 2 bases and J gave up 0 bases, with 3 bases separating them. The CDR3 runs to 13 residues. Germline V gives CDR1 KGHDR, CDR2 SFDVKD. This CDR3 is CATSDWYQETQYF. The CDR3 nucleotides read TGTGCCACCAGTGATTGGTACCAAGAGACCCAGTACTTC.

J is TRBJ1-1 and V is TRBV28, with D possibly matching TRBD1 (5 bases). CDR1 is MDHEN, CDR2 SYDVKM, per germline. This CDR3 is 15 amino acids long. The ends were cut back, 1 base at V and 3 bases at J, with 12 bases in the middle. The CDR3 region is CASSLFREAYTEAFF. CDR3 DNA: TGTGCCAGCAGTTTATTCAGGGAGGCCTACACTGAAGCTTTCTTT.

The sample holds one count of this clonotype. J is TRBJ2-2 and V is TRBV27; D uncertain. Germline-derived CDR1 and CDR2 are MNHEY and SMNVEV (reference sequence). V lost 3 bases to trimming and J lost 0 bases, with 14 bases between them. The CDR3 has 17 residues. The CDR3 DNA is TGTGCCAGCAGTTTCCTCGACAATATACCGAACACCGGGGAGCTGTTTTTT. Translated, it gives CASSFLDNIPNTGELFF.

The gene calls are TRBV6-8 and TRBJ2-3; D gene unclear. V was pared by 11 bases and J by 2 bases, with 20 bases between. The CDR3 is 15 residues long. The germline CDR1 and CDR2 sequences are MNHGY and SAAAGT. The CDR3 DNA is TGTGCCTGCTCCCCCGCGGAGCGCTTCACAGATACGCAGTATTTT. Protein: CACSPAERFTDTQYF.